Each of the 16 T cell receptor beta chains below was sequenced from the same sample in a study of T cell responses to AZD1222 COVID-19 vaccine. The repertoire was sequenced with immunoSEQ multiplex PCR; TCRdb's copy has only in-frame clones and lacks some. Here the sample spans 90,000 to 150,000 clones, roughly 89% being singletons. The input for sequencing was peripheral blood, taken on day 0 of AZD1222 vaccination. Receptor source: an adult in good health.

This rearrangement joins TRBV7-3 to TRBJ1-2, with D perhaps TRBD1 (5 bases). The CDR3 is 14 amino acids. Trimming took off 1 base at V and 6 bases at J, with 12 bases between the two ends. The germline V gene encodes CDR1 SGHTA and CDR2 FQGTGA. CDR3 sequence: CASSLSSREDGYTF. The CDR3 DNA reads as TGTGCCAGCAGCTTAAGTTCCAGGGAGGATGGCTACACCTTC.

This clone was observed a handful of times. This chain joins TRBV4-2 and TRBJ2-4; D may be TRBD1 (6 bases). The germline gives CDR1 LGHNA, CDR2 YNFKEQ. The CDR3 extends over 15 amino acids. V dropped 4 bases and J dropped 0 bases, with 10 bases sitting between them. The DNA of the CDR3 is TGTGCCAGCAGCCCGGGACAACTAGCCAAAAACATTCAGTACTTC. Its protein is CASSPGQLAKNIQYF.

This rearrangement joins TRBV3-1 (or the pseudogene TRBV3-2) to TRBJ1-6; unclear D gene. V was cut by 4 bases and J by 7 bases, with 17 bases left in between. This CDR3 region has 16 residues. Per germline, CDR1 LGHDT and CDR2 YNNKEL (reference sequence). The CDR3, as DNA: TGTGCCAGCAGCCTCCAAGACCTACTAGGGAATTCACCCCTCCACTTT. As protein: CASSLQDLLGNSPLHF.

The CDR3, as DNA: TGCAGTGCTAGTCCCCCGATGGGGCGGGGGGGCAGAGATACGCAGTATTTT. It codes for CSASPPMGRGGRDTQYF. This chain uses TRBV20-1 with TRBJ2-3; 9 nucleotides match TRBD2. The CDR3 is made up of 17 amino acids. Germline assignment: CDR1 DFQATT and CDR2 SNEGSKA (reference sequence). The J segment lost 5 bases and the V segment lost 3 bases, leaving 15 bases of the junction unmatched.

This clone was detected only a few times. This chain uses TRBV30 with TRBJ1-5, with D possibly being TRBD1 (5 bases). The CDR3 totals 14 residues. V was trimmed by 1 base and J by 0 bases, leaving 7 bases between them. CDR1 GTSNPN and CDR2 SVGIG come from the germline V gene (reference sequence). CDR3: CAWSAGYSNQPQHF. As DNA, the CDR3 is TGTGCCTGGAGTGCAGGGTATAGCAATCAGCCCCAGCATTTT.

The chain employs TRBV9 and TRBJ1-2, with D tentatively TRBD1 (6 bases). There are 15 residues in the CDR3. The germline gives CDR1 SGDLS, CDR2 YYNGEE. Trimming took off 0 bases at V and 4 bases at J, with 13 bases between the two ends. The DNA for the CDR3 is TGTGCCAGCAGCGTAGGGCGCGGACAGAGCTATGGCTACACCTTC. Protein sequence: CASSVGRGQSYGYTF.

V usage is TRBV7-9 and J usage is TRBJ1-1; tentative D call: TRBD1 (6 bases). Between the trimmed V and J ends, which lost 5 bases and 5 bases, there was a span of 21 bases. The V gene's germline CDR1 is SEHNR and CDR2 FQNEAQ (reference sequence). This CDR3 contains 16 residues. The CDR3 bases are TGTGCCAGCAGCACTAGACCGGGACACCCCGGGACTGAAGCTTTCTTT. Translating gives CASSTRPGHPGTEAFF. The entire variable domain, with the rest obtained from reference TRBV7-9 and TRBJ1-1, is as follows: DTGVSQNPRHKITKRGQNVTFRCDPISEHNRLYWYRQTLGQGPEFLTYFQNEAQLEKSRLLSDRFSAERPKGSFSTLEIQRTEQGDSAMYLCASSTRPGHPGTEAFFGQGTRLTVV.

The chain couples TRBV19 to TRBJ1-5; D not resolved. Per the germline V gene, CDR1 is LNHDA and CDR2 is SQIVND (reference sequence). This CDR3 region has 14 residues. V was trimmed by 5 bases and J by 1 base, leaving 9 bases between them. CDR3 sequence reads: CASSLRRSNQPQHF. For the CDR3, the DNA is TGTGCCAGTAGTTTGCGGAGAAGCAATCAGCCCCAGCATTTT.

The chain employs TRBV25-1 and TRBJ1-4; D remains unclear. Germline loops: CDR1 MGHDK, CDR2 SYGVNS. The V end lost 8 bases, the J end lost 3 bases, and 10 bases lay between the germline ends. The CDR3 sequence is 13 residues long. The CDR3 is CASRRAANEKLFF. CDR3 nucleotide sequence: TGTGCCAGCCGGAGGGCGGCTAATGAAAAACTGTTTTTT.

This sequence joins TRBV7-9 and TRBJ1-5; D is possibly TRBD1 (6 bases). V was cut by 5 bases and J by 7 bases, with 21 bases left in between. The CDR3 length is 16 residues. Germline assignment: CDR1 SEHNR and CDR2 FQNEAQ (reference sequence). The CDR3 DNA follows: TGTGCCAGCAGCCCTTCGGGCAGGGGTGTTGTACAGCCCCAGCATTTT. This sequence encodes CASSPSGRGVVQPQHF.

J is TRBJ2-3 and V is TRBV7-9; TRBD1 matches 11 bases. CDR1 SEHNR and CDR2 FQNEAQ come from the germline V gene (reference sequence). The CDR3 runs to 14 residues. Trimming took 6 bases from V and 5 from J; bases not matched to a gene: 4. For the CDR3, the DNA is TGTGCCAGCAGGCCGGGACAGGGGGTAGATACGCAGTATTTT. It translates to CASRPGQGVDTQYF.

V gene TRBV7-9 combines with J gene TRBJ2-2; D is uncertain. The V and J ends lost 3 bases and 2 bases respectively, with 7 bases between them. This CDR3 is 14 amino acids long. Germline V lookup: CDR1 SEHNR, CDR2 FQNEAQ (reference sequence). CDR3 in DNA: TGTGCCAGCAGCTTCGGCACTAACACCGGGGAGCTGTTTTTT. This translates into CASSFGTNTGELFF. The whole variable domain, filled in from reference TRBV7-9 and TRBJ2-2, reads DTGVSQNPRHKITKRGQNVTFRCDPISEHNRLYWYRQTLGQGPEFLTYFQNEAQLEKSRLLSDRFSAERPKGSFSTLEIQRTEQGDSAMYLCASSFGTNTGELFFGEGSRLTVL.

V usage is TRBV6-5 and J usage is TRBJ2-5; unclear D gene. Deletions cut 2 bases from V and 0 bases from J, with 10 bases between. CDR1 is MNHEY, CDR2 SVGAGI, per germline. This CDR3 comprises 15 residues. CDR3 coding DNA: TGTGCCAGCAGTTACCCCAATCTAAACCAAGAGACCCAGTACTTC. It encodes CASSYPNLNQETQYF.

This chain uses TRBV5-6 with TRBJ2-7, with D perhaps TRBD2 (6 bases). Trimming shortened V by 4 bases and J by 5 bases, and 13 bases separated the two germline ends. Germline V gene lookup returns CDR1 SGHDT and CDR2 YYEEEE. The CDR3 extends over 13 amino acids. The CDR3 bases are TGTGCCAGCAGCCCGGGACTCTTACACGAGCAGTACTTC. Translating gives CASSPGLLHEQYF.

Worth noting for this clone: One junction end does not reproduce the germline sequence, and a read error may be involved. Additional DNA sequences in this sample encode the identical CDR3. V usage is TRBV4-1 and J usage is TRBJ1-2; 10 bases line up with TRBD1. The CDR3 length is 14 residues. Germline lookup yields CDR1 MGHRA and CDR2 YSYEKL. The DNA of the CDR3 is TGTGCCAGCAGCCGACCGACAGGGGGCTACGGCTACACCTTC. Encoded protein: CASSRPTGGYGYTF.

The rearrangement joins TRBV18 to TRBJ2-1; D might be TRBD1 (5 bases). Germline values: CDR1 KGHSH, CDR2 LQKENI. V shed 3 bases and J shed 5 bases, with 8 bases lying between them. The CDR3 runs to 13 residues. CDR3 nucleotides: TGTGCCAGCTCACCGGGGCTACACAATGAGCAGTTCTTC. Protein: CASSPGLHNEQFF.